This TCR beta chain came from a study of T cell responses to AZD1222 COVID-19 vaccine. The study, taken as a whole, reports: The study found vaccine-associated CD4 TCRs spanning spike, dominant at 160-218 and 743-854. Variant regions that are unmutated are reportedly the target of nearly half of spike-specific TCRs.

This clone came up once. Its antigen remains unknown. TCRdb keeps only in-frame clones here, not all; method: immunoSEQ multiplex PCR. The sample lists roughly 260,000 clones; just over 90% were seen once. This receptor was obtained from an adult in good health. Specimen: peripheral blood, collected on day 0 of AZD1222 vaccination.

This CDR3 reads CASSPGRVQNEKLFF. CDR3 coding DNA: TGTGCCAGCAGCCCGGGCAGGGTTCAAAATGAAAAACTGTTTTTT. The chain combines TRBV5-4 with TRBJ1-4; a weak D match, TRBD1 (5 bases). This CDR3 contains 15 residues. The germline V and J ends were trimmed by 4 bases and 5 bases, with 15 bases remaining between them. Germline CDR1 and CDR2: SGHNT and YYREEE (reference sequence).